This T cell receptor (beta chain) appears in the sequencing data of a study of T cell changes during pregnancy in multiple sclerosis. Using immunoSEQ multiplex PCR, the repertoire was profiled, and TCRdb retains in-frame clones only, with some absent. The sample yields approximately 20,000 clones, less than 90% seen once. The CDR3 has 17 amino acids. Trimming took 4 bases from V and 10 from J, leaving 28 bases between them. Germline CDR1 and CDR2: MNHEY and SMNVEV (reference sequence). The receptor was derived from a female donor with multiple sclerosis, enrolled in a pregnancy study. The chain couples TRBV27 to TRBJ1-1; D gene unclear. Sequences were derived from CD8+ T cells from peripheral blood mononuclear cells, sampled after pregnancy. The CDR3 loop reads CASSSIVAAQQGVSAFF. The DNA for the CDR3 is TGTGCCAGCAGTTCCATTGTAGCCGCGCAGCAAGGAGTGTCAGCTTTCTTT.